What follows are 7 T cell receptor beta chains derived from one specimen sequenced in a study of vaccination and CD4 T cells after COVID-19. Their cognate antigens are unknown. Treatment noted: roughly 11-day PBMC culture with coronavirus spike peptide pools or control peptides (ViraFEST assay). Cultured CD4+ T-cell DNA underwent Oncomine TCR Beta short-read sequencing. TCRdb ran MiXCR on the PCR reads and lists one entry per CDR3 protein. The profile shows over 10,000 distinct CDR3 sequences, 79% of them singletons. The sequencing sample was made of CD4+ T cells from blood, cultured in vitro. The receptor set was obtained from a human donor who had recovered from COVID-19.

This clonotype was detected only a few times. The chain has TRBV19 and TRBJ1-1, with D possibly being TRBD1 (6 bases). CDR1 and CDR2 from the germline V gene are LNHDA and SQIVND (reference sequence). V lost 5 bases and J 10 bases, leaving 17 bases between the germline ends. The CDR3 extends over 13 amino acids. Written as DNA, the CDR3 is TGTGCCAGTAGTCAAGAGGGGGGCCGTCGAGCTTTCTTT. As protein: CASSQEGGRRAFF.

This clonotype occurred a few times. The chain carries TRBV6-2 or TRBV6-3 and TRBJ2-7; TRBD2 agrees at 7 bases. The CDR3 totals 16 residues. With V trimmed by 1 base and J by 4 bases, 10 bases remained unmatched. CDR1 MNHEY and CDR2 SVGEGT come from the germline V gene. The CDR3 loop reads CASSYYPGRTRYEQYF. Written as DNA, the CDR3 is TGTGCCAGCAGTTACTATCCCGGGAGGACACGGTACGAGCAGTACTTC.

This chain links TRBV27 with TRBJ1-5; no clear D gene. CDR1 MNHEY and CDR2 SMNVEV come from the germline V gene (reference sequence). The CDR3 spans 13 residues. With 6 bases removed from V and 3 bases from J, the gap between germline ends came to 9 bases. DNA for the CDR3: TGTGCCAGCAGCCTCAAGGTCAATCAGCCCCAGCATTTT. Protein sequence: CASSLKVNQPQHF.

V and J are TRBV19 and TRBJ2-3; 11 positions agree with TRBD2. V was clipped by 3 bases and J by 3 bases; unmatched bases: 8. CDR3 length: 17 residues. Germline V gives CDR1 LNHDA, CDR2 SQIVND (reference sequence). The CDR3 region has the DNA TGTGCCAGTAGTATTGGGTCTAGCGGGAGGAGTACAGATACGCAGTATTTT. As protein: CASSIGSSGRSTDTQYF.

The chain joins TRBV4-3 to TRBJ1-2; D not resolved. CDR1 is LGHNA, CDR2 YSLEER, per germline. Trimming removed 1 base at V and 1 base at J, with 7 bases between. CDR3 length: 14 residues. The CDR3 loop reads CASSQGASNYGYTF. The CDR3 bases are TGCGCCAGCAGCCAAGGAGCAAGTAACTATGGCTACACCTTC.

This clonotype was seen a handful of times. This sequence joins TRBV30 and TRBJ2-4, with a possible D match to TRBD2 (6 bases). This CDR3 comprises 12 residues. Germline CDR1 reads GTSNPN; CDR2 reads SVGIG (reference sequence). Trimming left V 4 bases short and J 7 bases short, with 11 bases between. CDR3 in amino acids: CAWTGSGNIQYF. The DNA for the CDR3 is TGTGCCTGGACAGGGAGCGGGAACATTCAGTACTTC.

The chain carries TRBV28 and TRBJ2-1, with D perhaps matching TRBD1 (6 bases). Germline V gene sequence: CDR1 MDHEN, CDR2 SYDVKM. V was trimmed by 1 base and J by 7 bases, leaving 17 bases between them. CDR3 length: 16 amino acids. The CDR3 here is CASSLSGQGSVNEQFF. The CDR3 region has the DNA TGTGCCAGCAGTTTATCGGGGCAGGGGAGTGTAAATGAGCAGTTCTTC.